Below are 18 T cell receptor beta chains sequenced from a single sample in a study of control samples from healthy donors and cancer patients. The method was immunoSEQ multiplex PCR; TCRdb's version includes in-frame clones alone and lacks a portion of them. The sample has tens of thousands of clones, roughly 90% seen once. The sequenced sample was PBMCs. All receptors come from a man aged 25 to 40 with colorectal cancer.

The V gene is TRBV5-1, the J gene TRBJ1-2, with D perhaps TRBD1 (5 bases). The CDR3 has 15 residues. V was trimmed by 0 bases and J by 6 bases, leaving 15 bases between them. The V gene's germline CDR1 is SGHRS and CDR2 YFSETQ. DNA for the CDR3: TGCGCCAGCAGCTTGGCTCTCCAAGGGGAAGATGGCTACACCTTC. This encodes CASSLALQGEDGYTF.

CDR3: CASTPDREQYV. The CDR3 DNA reads as TGCGCCAGTACCCCAGACCGCGAGCAGTACGTC. This rearrangement joins TRBV10-1 to TRBJ2-7, with D uncertain. CDR1 is WNHNN and CDR2 is SYGVQD in the germline V gene (reference sequence). The CDR3 is 11 residues long. V was trimmed by 9 bases and J by 6 bases, leaving 12 bases between them.

The chain carries TRBV30 and TRBJ1-1; D uncertain. Germline CDR1 and CDR2: GTSNPN and SVGIG (reference sequence). Trimming left V 5 bases short and J 0 bases short, with 10 bases between. The CDR3 runs 13 residues. The CDR3 sequence: CAWSTHLNTEAFF. The CDR3 region has the DNA TGTGCCTGGTCGACTCACCTGAACACTGAAGCTTTCTTT.

V and J are TRBV5-1 and TRBJ1-2, with D possibly being TRBD1 (5 bases). CDR3 length: 13 amino acids. Trimming stripped 4 bases from V and 4 bases from J, with 11 bases between. CDR1 and CDR2 (germline): SGHRS, YFSETQ. The chain's CDR3 is CASSMTERYGYTF. CDR3 nucleotide sequence: TGCGCCAGCAGCATGACAGAGCGCTATGGCTACACCTTC.

On this clone: The identical CDR3 is also encoded by other nucleotide sequences in the sample. The rearrangement links TRBV19 to TRBJ1-2, with TRBD1 matching 7 bases. Trimming cost V 3 bases and J 0 bases; bases outside gene matches: 7. Germline V CDR1 and CDR2: LNHDA, SQIVND (reference sequence). This CDR3 is 16 amino acids long. The CDR3 nucleotides are TGTGCCAGTAGTATTAGGACAGGAACAGCTAACTATGGCTACACCTTC. Encoded protein: CASSIRTGTANYGYTF.

The chain combines TRBV18 with TRBJ2-5; D not resolved. CDR1 is KGHSH, CDR2 LQKENI, per germline. V lost 6 bases and J lost 5, with 16 bases in between. This CDR3 is built from 14 residues. Here the CDR3 reads CASSPAPSPETQYF. CDR3 DNA: TGTGCCAGCTCCCCCGCTCCTAGTCCGGAGACCCAGTACTTC.

This chain connects TRBV7-2 to TRBJ2-2; D not resolved. Germline V lookup: CDR1 SGHTA, CDR2 FQGNSA. The V end was cut by 1 base, the J end by 1 base, with 4 bases between. The CDR3 is 14 amino acids. The CDR3 protein is CASSLGQNTGELFF. In nucleotides, the CDR3 is TGTGCCAGCAGCTTAGGACAGAACACCGGGGAGCTGTTTTTT.

The J gene is TRBJ2-1, the V gene TRBV5-1; D is perhaps TRBD1 (5 bases). The germline V gene encodes CDR1 SGHRS and CDR2 YFSETQ. The V end was cut by 4 bases, the J end by 6 bases, with 17 bases between. The CDR3 loop spans 15 amino acids. CDR3 residues: CASSAQAHASNEQFF. The DNA of the CDR3 is TGCGCCAGCAGCGCACAGGCCCACGCGAGCAATGAGCAGTTCTTC.

This clone has only one observation. The chain has TRBV30 and TRBJ2-7, with D tentatively TRBD1 (5 bases). The CDR3 has 12 amino acids. V lost 2 bases to trimming and J lost 3 bases, with 8 bases between them. Germline-derived CDR1 and CDR2 are GTSNPN and SVGIG (reference sequence). CDR3 coding DNA: TGTGCCTGGAGTCTACAGGACTACGAGCAGTACTTC. Protein product: CAWSLQDYEQYF.

The chain is built from TRBV30 and TRBJ2-7, with D unresolved. Germline-derived CDR1 and CDR2 are GTSNPN and SVGIG (reference sequence). The CDR3 spans 13 residues. V lost 1 base, J lost 7 bases, and 14 bases lay in between. The DNA for the CDR3 is TGTGCCTGGAGTGCCTCATCCTCGTCAGAGCAGTACGTC. This translates into CAWSASSSSEQYV.

This sequence joins TRBV19 and TRBJ2-1; tentatively, D is TRBD1 or TRBD2 (7 bases each). From germline, CDR1 is LNHDA and CDR2 SQIVND (reference sequence). Trimming stripped 4 bases from V and 0 bases from J, with 13 bases between. The CDR3 covers 16 residues. CDR3 nucleotide sequence: TGTGCCAGTAGTAGTCAGGGGGGGAGCTCCTACAATGAGCAGTTCTTC. Translation gives CASSSQGGSSYNEQFF.

J is TRBJ2-3 and V is TRBV5-4, with TRBD1 as a possible D gene (5 bases). CDR3 length equals 16 residues. Germline values: CDR1 SGHNT, CDR2 YYREEE (reference sequence). V dropped 8 bases and J dropped 0 bases, with 19 bases sitting between them. Here the CDR3 DNA reads TGTGCCAGTACGCTAAAGCCAACAGGTAGCACAGATACGCAGTATTTT. The encoded protein is CASTLKPTGSTDTQYF. Full variable domain (outside the CDR3, taken from reference TRBV5-4 and TRBJ2-3): ETGVTQSPTHLIKTRGQQVTLRCSSQSGHNTVSWYQQALGQGPQFIFQYYREEENGRGNFPPRFSGLQFPNYSSELNVNALELDDSALYLCASTLKPTGSTDTQYFGPGTRLTVL.

CDR3 in DNA: TGTGCTAGTGGCGTTTATAGAAACACCATATATTTT. Translated, it gives CASGVYRNTIYF. The rearrangement links TRBV12-5 to TRBJ1-3; D gene unclear. CDR3 length equals 12 residues. Germline CDR1 LGHNT, CDR2 FRNRAP. V shed 6 bases and J shed 5 bases, with 8 bases lying between them.

V gene TRBV6-2 or TRBV6-3 combines with J gene TRBJ1-2; D possibly corresponds to TRBD1 (6 bases). This CDR3 has 16 residues. The ends were cut back, 2 bases at V and 2 bases at J, with 15 bases in the middle. CDR1 is MNHEY and CDR2 is SVGEGT in the germline V gene. The CDR3 sequence: CASSYPRGTQNYGYTF. CDR3 nucleotides: TGTGCCAGCAGTTACCCGCGGGGGACACAGAACTATGGCTACACCTTC.

The chain joins TRBV30 to TRBJ1-6; D is undetermined. The germline gives CDR1 GTSNPN, CDR2 SVGIG (reference sequence). This CDR3 region has 13 residues. Deletions cut 3 bases from V and 0 bases from J, with 3 bases between. The CDR3 region is CAWRSSYNSPLHF. CDR3 in DNA: TGTGCCTGGAGAAGCTCCTATAATTCACCCCTCCACTTT.

The chain is built from TRBV6-5 and TRBJ2-3; 9 bases fit TRBD2. CDR3 length equals 15 residues. Germline V CDR1 and CDR2: MNHEY, SVGAGI. J gave up 5 bases and V 3 bases, and 6 bases lay outside the gene matches. The chain's CDR3 is CASSYTRGGVDTQYF. CDR3 DNA: TGTGCCAGCAGTTATACGCGGGGGGGCGTAGATACGCAGTATTTT.

The chain is built from TRBV27 and TRBJ1-1, with D uncertain. V was pared by 3 bases and J by 1 base, with 6 bases between. There are 13 residues in the CDR3. The germline gives CDR1 MNHEY, CDR2 SMNVEV (reference sequence). The DNA of the CDR3 is TGTGCCAGCAGTTTGGGTTCGAACACTGAAGCTTTCTTT. Its protein is CASSLGSNTEAFF.

This chain uses TRBV3-1 (or the pseudogene TRBV3-2) with TRBJ2-5, with D unclear. This CDR3 contains 14 residues. Looked up from germline, CDR1 is LGHDT and CDR2 is YNNKEL (reference sequence). The V gene lost 5 bases and the J gene lost 3 bases, with 13 bases spanning the gap. The CDR3 DNA follows: TGTGCCAGCAGCTTCCGGACGGCTGAAGAGACCCAGTACTTC. This codes for CASSFRTAEETQYF.